The 17 T cell receptor beta chains reported below all come from one sample, sequenced in a study of metastatic and nonmetastatic thyroid tumors. TCRdb redid the clone calls on the PCR reads using MiXCR. The sample lists some 19,000 clones; 34% were seen once. Ahead of thyroid surgery, no patient had received treatment of any kind. Sequenced sample: tumor tissue. These TCRs come from a female donor with papillary thyroid cancer or a benign thyroid nodule (not recorded which). Some clones in this sample may be carry-over from other donors' samples.

The chain has TRBV4-1 and TRBJ2-7; no clear D gene. Germline loops: CDR1 MGHRA, CDR2 YSYEKL. The CDR3 has 13 amino acids. The V and J ends lost 2 bases and 0 bases respectively, with 5 bases between them. The CDR3 region is CASSQFSSYEQYF. In nucleotides, the CDR3 is TGCGCCAGCAGCCAATTTTCCTCCTACGAGCAGTACTTC.

This rearrangement joins TRBV7-2 to TRBJ2-7; D remains ambiguous. Trimming removed 2 bases from V and 3 bases from J, with 2 bases in between. The CDR3 has 11 amino acids. The germline V gene encodes CDR1 SGHTA and CDR2 FQGNSA. CDR3 protein: CASSLYYEQYF. The CDR3 coding sequence is TGTGCCAGCAGCTTATACTACGAGCAGTACTTC.

This clone was observed at least ten times. CDR3 DNA: TGCGCCAGCAGCCGCGGGGGGACCCAAGAGACCCAGTACTTC. This gives the protein CASSRGGTQETQYF. The V gene is TRBV4-1, the J gene TRBJ2-5, with 8 bases aligning to TRBD2. After removal of 4 bases from V and 1 base from J, the junction contained 2 bases not matched to a gene. CDR1 and CDR2 (germline): MGHRA, YSYEKL. This CDR3 spans 14 amino acids.

The chain combines TRBV19 with TRBJ1-6; D gene ambiguous. CDR3 length: 14 amino acids. V was cut by 6 bases and J by 0 bases, with 6 bases left in between. Germline V gene sequence: CDR1 LNHDA, CDR2 SQIVND (reference sequence). The chain's CDR3 is CASRKSSYNSPLHF. CDR3 bases: TGTGCCAGTAGGAAGAGCTCCTATAATTCACCCCTCCACTTT.

The DNA of the CDR3 is TGTGCCAGCAGTTTGGGACGGGTGAACACCGGGGAGCTGTTTTTT. This gives the protein CASSLGRVNTGELFF. The chain employs TRBV6-5 and TRBJ2-2; D may match TRBD1 or TRBD2 (5 bases each). Germline V gene lookup returns CDR1 MNHEY and CDR2 SVGAGI. The V end lost 4 bases, the J end lost 1 base, and 10 bases lay between the germline ends. CDR3 size: 15 residues.

Relative to its sample, this clone is medium-sized. V gene TRBV10-3 combines with J gene TRBJ2-1; D unresolved. V lost 2 bases to trimming and J lost 5 bases, with 10 bases between them. CDR1 is ENHRY and CDR2 is SYGVKD in the germline V gene. There are 14 residues in the CDR3. The CDR3 region has the DNA TGTGCCATCAGTGAGAGGGCAAAGGACAATGAGCAGTTCTTC. This codes for CAISERAKDNEQFF.

This clone has a handful of counts. This chain connects TRBV27 to TRBJ1-2; D remains unclear. V was cut by 8 bases and J by 6 bases, with 16 bases left in between. The CDR3 is 13 amino acids. Germline V CDR1 and CDR2: MNHEY, SMNVEV (reference sequence). The CDR3 DNA is TGTGCCAGCCGCAAGGGTGGGGTAGATGGCTACACCTTC. As protein: CASRKGGVDGYTF.

This clone is medium-sized within its sample. The chain uses TRBV11-3 and TRBJ2-7; TRBD1 matches 9 bases. The CDR3 extends over 17 amino acids. Germline values: CDR1 SGHNT, CDR2 YENEEA. Germline trimming cut 5 bases from V and 3 bases from J; bases unmatched to any gene: 14. CDR3 DNA sequence: TGTGCCAGCAGCACGACCGAGTGGGACAGGGTGGGCTACGAGCAGTACTTC. Translated, it gives CASSTTEWDRVGYEQYF.

There are a few counts of this clone. This rearrangement joins TRBV9 to TRBJ2-3; the D is unclear. V was trimmed by 1 base and J by 2 bases, leaving 2 bases between them. The CDR3 length is 12 residues. Per germline, CDR1 SGDLS and CDR2 YYNGEE. CDR3 sequence: CASSVYTDTQYF. The CDR3, as DNA: TGTGCCAGCAGCGTATACACAGATACGCAGTATTTT.

The CDR3 is CASSPQGSTEAFF. DNA for the CDR3: TGTGCCAGCTCACCACAGGGCTCCACTGAAGCTTTCTTT. J is TRBJ1-1 and V is TRBV18, with unresolved D. The V and J ends lost 1 base and 4 bases respectively, with 7 bases between them. This CDR3 has 13 residues. Germline assignment: CDR1 KGHSH and CDR2 LQKENI.

This clone came up many times. The chain joins TRBV12-3 or TRBV12-4 to TRBJ1-5; D uncertain. The CDR3 covers 14 residues. V was clipped by 3 bases and J by 3 bases, with 9 bases between them. The CDR3 coding sequence is TGTGCCAGCAGTTTGTTTGGGATCAATCAGCCCCAGCATTTT. Translated, it gives CASSLFGINQPQHF.

The V gene is TRBV6-1, the J gene TRBJ2-7, with TRBD2 as a possible D gene (5 bases). This CDR3 comprises 13 residues. Trimming removed 6 bases at V and 4 bases at J, with 13 bases between. Per the germline V gene, CDR1 is MNHNS and CDR2 is SASEGT. CDR3 bases: TGTGCCAGCAGCTACAGTCGGAGGTACGAGCAGTACTTC. Translation: CASSYSRRYEQYF.

By share, this clone counts as medium-sized (0.01 to 0.1%). This rearrangement joins TRBV4-1 to TRBJ1-2, with 9 bases lining up with TRBD1. Germline CDR1 is MGHRA and CDR2 is YSYEKL. Trimming removed 3 bases from V and 8 bases from J; junction bases left unmatched: 4. The CDR3 contains 13 residues. The CDR3 spells CASSHDRGGGYTF. In nucleotides, the CDR3 is TGCGCCAGCAGCCACGACAGGGGGGGAGGCTACACCTTC.

This clone counts as medium-sized. V and J are TRBV6-2 or TRBV6-3 and TRBJ2-1; TRBD2 aligns across 11 bases. The CDR3 consists of 16 residues. Germline V gene sequence: CDR1 MNHEY, CDR2 SVGEGT. V lost 0 bases, J lost 8 bases, and 6 bases stayed unmatched. CDR3 nucleotide sequence: TGTGCCAGCAGTTACTCCCTAGCGGGAGGATCAGATGAGCAGTTCTTC. Its translation: CASSYSLAGGSDEQFF.

In this sample, this clone turned up a few times. The CDR3 DNA reads TGTGCCAGCAGCCCAGGTGCGCTACAGGTTCGCAGCTATGGCTACACCTTC. This encodes CASSPGALQVRSYGYTF. This chain connects TRBV28 to TRBJ1-2; the D gene is possibly TRBD1 (5 bases). Germline values: CDR1 MDHEN, CDR2 SYDVKM. CDR3 size: 17 residues. V lost 6 bases, J lost 4 bases, and 24 bases lay in between.

In DNA, the CDR3 is TGCAGTGCTAGAGATCAAGGACTAGAGGCAGATACGCAGTATTTT. As protein: CSARDQGLEADTQYF. The rearrangement joins TRBV20-1 to TRBJ2-3, with 7 bases identical to TRBD2. CDR1 and CDR2 (germline): DFQATT, SNEGSKA (reference sequence). With V trimmed by 0 bases and J by 4 bases, 7 bases remained unmatched. There are 15 residues in the CDR3.

This clone was detected many times. The chain uses TRBV2 and TRBJ2-1, with TRBD1 as a possible D gene (7 bases). This CDR3 comprises 15 residues. The germline V gene encodes CDR1 SNHLY and CDR2 FYNNEI. Deletions cut 3 bases from V and 4 bases from J, with 13 bases between. The CDR3, as DNA: TGTGCCAGCAGTGAGAAGACAGGGACTTACAATGAGCAGTTCTTC. This translates into CASSEKTGTYNEQFF.